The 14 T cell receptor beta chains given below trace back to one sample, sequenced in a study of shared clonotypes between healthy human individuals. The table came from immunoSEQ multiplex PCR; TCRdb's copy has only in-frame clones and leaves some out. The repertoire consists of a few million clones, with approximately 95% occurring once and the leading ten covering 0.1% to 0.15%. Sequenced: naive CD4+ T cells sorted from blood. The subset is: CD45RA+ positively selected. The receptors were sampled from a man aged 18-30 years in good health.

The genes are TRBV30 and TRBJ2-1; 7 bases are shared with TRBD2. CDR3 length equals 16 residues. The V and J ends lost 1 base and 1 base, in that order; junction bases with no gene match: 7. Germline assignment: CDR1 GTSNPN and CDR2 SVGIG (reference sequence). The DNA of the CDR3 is TGTGCCTGGAGTGCAGCGACTAGCAGATCCTACAATGAGCAGTTCTTC. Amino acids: CAWSAATSRSYNEQFF.

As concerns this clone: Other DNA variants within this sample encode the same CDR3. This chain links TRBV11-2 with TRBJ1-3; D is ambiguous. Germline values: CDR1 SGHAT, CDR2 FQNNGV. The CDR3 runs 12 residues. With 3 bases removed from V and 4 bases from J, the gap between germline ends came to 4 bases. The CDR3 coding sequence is TGTGCCAGCAGCTTGCAAGGAAACACCATATATTTT. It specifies CASSLQGNTIYF.

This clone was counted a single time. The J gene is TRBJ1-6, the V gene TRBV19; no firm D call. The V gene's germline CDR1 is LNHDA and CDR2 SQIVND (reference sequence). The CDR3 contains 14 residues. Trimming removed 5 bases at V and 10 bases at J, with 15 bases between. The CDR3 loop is CASSSSRAKSPLHF. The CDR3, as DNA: TGTGCCAGTAGTTCCTCGCGGGCCAAATCACCCCTCCACTTT.

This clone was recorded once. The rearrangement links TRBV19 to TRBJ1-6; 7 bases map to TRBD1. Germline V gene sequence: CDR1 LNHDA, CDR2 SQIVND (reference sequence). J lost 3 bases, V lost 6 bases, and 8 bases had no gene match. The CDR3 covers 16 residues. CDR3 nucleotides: TGTGCCAGTAGCCGTGACAGGGTCATCTATAATTCACCCCTCCACTTT. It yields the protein CASSRDRVIYNSPLHF.

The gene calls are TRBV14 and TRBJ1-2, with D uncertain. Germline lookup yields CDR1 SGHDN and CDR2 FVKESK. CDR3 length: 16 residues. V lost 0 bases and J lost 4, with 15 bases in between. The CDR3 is CASSQDSRTYFYGYTF. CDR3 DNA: TGTGCCAGCAGCCAAGATTCACGCACATATTTCTATGGCTACACCTTC.

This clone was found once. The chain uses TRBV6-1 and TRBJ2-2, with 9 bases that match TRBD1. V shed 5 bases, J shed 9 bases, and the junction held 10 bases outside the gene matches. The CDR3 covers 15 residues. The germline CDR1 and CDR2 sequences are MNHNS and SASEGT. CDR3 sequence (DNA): TGTGCCAGCAGTTCCGGGACAGGGAATGTGCGGGAGCTGTTTTTT. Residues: CASSSGTGNVRELFF.

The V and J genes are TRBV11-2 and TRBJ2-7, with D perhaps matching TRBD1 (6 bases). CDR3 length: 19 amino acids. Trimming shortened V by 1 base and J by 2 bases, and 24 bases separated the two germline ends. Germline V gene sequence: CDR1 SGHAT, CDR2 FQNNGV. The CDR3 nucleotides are TGTGCCAGCAGCTTAGTTAGCAGGGGACCTTCTCGGTACCCCTACGAGCAGTACTTC. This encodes CASSLVSRGPSRYPYEQYF.

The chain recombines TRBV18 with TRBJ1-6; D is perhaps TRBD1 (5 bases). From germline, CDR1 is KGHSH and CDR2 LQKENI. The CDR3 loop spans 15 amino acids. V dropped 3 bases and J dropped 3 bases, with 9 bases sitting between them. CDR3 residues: CASSPRDDYNSPLHF. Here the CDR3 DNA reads TGTGCCAGCTCACCTCGGGACGACTATAATTCACCCCTCCACTTT.

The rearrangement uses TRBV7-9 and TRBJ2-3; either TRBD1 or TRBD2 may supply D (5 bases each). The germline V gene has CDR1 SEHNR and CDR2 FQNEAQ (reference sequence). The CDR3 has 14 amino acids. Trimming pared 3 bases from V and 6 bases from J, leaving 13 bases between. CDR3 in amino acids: CASSLGVPPDTQYF. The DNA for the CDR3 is TGTGCCAGCAGCTTGGGGGTCCCGCCCGATACGCAGTATTTT.

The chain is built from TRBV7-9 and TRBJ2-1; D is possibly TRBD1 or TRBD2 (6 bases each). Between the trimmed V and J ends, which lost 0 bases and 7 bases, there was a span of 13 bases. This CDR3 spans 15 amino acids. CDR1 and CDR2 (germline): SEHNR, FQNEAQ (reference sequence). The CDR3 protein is CASSLAWGARNEQFF. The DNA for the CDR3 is TGTGCCAGCAGCTTAGCGTGGGGGGCGCGGAATGAGCAGTTCTTC.

Here the CDR3 reads CASSEALSSGGYNEQFF. In DNA, the CDR3 is TGTGCCAGCAGTGAAGCCTTGTCTAGCGGGGGTTACAATGAGCAGTTCTTC. The chain recombines TRBV6-1 with TRBJ2-1, with 10 positions matching TRBD2. This CDR3 is built from 17 residues. The trim removed 0 bases at V and 4 bases at J, leaving 6 bases unmatched. The germline V gene has CDR1 MNHNS and CDR2 SASEGT.

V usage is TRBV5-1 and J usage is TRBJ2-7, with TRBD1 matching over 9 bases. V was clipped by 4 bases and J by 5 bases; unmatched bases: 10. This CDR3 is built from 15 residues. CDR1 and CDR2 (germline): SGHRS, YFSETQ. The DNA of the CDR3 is TGCGCCAGCAGCCCACGGACAGGGGAAGCCAACGAGCAGTACTTC. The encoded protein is CASSPRTGEANEQYF.

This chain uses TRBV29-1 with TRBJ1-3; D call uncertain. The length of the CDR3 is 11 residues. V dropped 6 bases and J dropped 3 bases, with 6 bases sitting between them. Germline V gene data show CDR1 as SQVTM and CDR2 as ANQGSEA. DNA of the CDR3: TGCAGCGTCCTTTATGGAAACACCATATATTTT. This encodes CSVLYGNTIYF.

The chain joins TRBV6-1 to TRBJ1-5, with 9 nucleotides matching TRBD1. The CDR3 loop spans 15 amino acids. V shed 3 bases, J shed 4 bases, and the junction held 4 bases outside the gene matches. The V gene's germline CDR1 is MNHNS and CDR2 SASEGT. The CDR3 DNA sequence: TGTGCCAGCAGTGACCACAGGGGGCAGAATCAGCCCCAGCATTTT. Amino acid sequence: CASSDHRGQNQPQHF.